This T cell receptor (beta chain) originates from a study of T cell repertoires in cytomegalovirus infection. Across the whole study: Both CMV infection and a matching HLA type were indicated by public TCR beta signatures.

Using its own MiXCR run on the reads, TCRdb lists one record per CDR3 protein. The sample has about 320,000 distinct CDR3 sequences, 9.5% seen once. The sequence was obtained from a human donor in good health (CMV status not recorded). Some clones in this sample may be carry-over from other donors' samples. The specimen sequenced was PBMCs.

In DNA, the CDR3 is TGTGCCAGCAGTTACTCTGGGGGCAGCAATCAGCCCCAGCATTTT. It codes for CASSYSGGSNQPQHF. V is TRBV6-2 or TRBV6-3 and J is TRBJ1-5; possible D gene TRBD1, 6 bases. Deletions cut 0 bases from V and 1 base from J, with 7 bases between. CDR1 and CDR2 from the germline V gene are MNHEY and SVGEGT. The CDR3 loop spans 15 amino acids.